This T cell receptor beta chain was recorded in a study of blood T cell repertoires in COVID-19 (dated by TCRdb to the early 2020s). As for the study more broadly: Samples from collaborators originated in the United States, Italy and Spain and spanned both the acute and convalescent phases of COVID-19. The prospective study material was composed of cDNA or gDNA derived from T cells, B-cell-depleted T cells, or PBMCs. The dataset comprised deeply sampled blood TCRbeta repertoires from subjects exposed to, actively infected with, or recovered from COVID-19. A freely available public database, intended as a resource for researchers studying the immune response to SARS-CoV-2, is where the repertoires were released. Samples were obtained from the ongoing ImmuneRACE study (first 160 participants) and from 1,200 or so subjects provided by 6 global collaborators. A de-identified subject ID, COVID-19 status, age in years and sex were almost always included in the sample metadata. Where HLA class I and class II types were available, the types were taken from metadata supplied by the sample provider, not from assay-based typing. General findings and caveats noted by the study authors: The quantity of clinical and demographic metadata differed by source and by participant and was supplied without curation.

TCRbeta CDR3 regions were amplified from genomic DNA by means of the immunoSEQ Assay, a bias-controlled multiplex PCR. For the original study's pipeline: The number of nucleated cells in each sample was estimated by amplification of reference gene primers within the assay. To quantify the absolute abundance of each unique TCRbeta CDR3 rearrangement, sequence reads were collapsed and filtered. For each sample, productive Simpson clonality was calculated as the square root of Simpson's diversity index over productive rearrangements. The table comes from immuneACCESS by way of TCRdb, which keeps in-frame sequences with V and J called. Part of the clones is missing from these tables; in studies checked, under half for an unresolved V gene and the rest for unknown reasons. V, J and clone size are taken as reported in that table, and D and trimming were inferred from the DNA itself. The table for this sample lists tens of thousands of clones; about four fifths of them were counted only once. The top ten constitute under 25% of the sample.

Details on this clone: Its antigen is not yet known. Base qualities are not at hand, and no much larger clone is one base apart.

One collaborating source in Seattle enrolled patients while the patients were actively infected and followed the patients over time throughout the course of disease. Each collaborating institution followed its own protocols to collect whole blood in K2EDTA tubes. For TCRbeta analysis, collaborators shipped samples as frozen whole blood, isolated PBMCs, or DNA extracted from either of those sample types. Trimming costs V 4 bases and J 1 base, and their ends lie 17 bases apart. The CDR3 holds 16 amino acids from the cysteine to the phenylalanine. Only CDR3 DNA is held: 48 bases, read in frame from base 1. Via the germline V gene, CDR1 is SGDLS and CDR2 YYNGEE.

The sequenced material came from peripheral blood. The sequence links TRBV9 to TRBJ1-2, with an unclear D gene assignment. The TCR sequence derives from a man aged 25 to 45 with COVID-19, enrolled during active disease. The CDR3 reads CASSPRGQISNYGYTF. The DNA is as follows: TGTGCCAGCAGCCCCCGAGGCCAGATTAGTAACTATGGCTACACCTTC.